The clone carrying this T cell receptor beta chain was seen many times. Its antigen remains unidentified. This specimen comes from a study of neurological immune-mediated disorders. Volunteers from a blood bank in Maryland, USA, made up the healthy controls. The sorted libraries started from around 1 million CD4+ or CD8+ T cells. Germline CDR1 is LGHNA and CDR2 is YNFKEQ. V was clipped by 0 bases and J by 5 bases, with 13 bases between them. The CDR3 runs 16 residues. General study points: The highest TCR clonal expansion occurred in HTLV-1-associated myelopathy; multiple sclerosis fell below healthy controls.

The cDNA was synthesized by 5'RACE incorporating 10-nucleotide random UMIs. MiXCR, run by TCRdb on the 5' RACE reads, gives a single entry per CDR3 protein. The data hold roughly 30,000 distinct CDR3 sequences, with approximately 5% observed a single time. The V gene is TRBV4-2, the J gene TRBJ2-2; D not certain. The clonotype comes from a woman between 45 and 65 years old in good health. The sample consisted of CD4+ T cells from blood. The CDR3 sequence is CASSQDVGVGTGELFF. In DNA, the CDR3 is TGTGCCAGCAGCCAAGATGTAGGAGTAGGGACCGGGGAGCTGTTTTTT.